The next 3 T cell receptor beta chains were all read from a single sample in a study of T cell changes during pregnancy in multiple sclerosis. Profiled with immunoSEQ multiplex PCR; TCRdb holds only in-frame clones, not every one. The repertoire holds roughly 60,000 clones, with about nine tenths as singletons. The sample consisted of peripheral blood, taken in the second trimester of pregnancy. The receptors here all came from a female donor with multiple sclerosis, enrolled in a pregnancy study.

The chain recombines TRBV2 with TRBJ2-7, with 9 bases that match TRBD1. This CDR3 is built from 15 residues. The germline gives CDR1 SNHLY, CDR2 FYNNEI. The J segment lost 2 bases and the V segment lost 6 bases, leaving 8 bases of the junction unmatched. The CDR3 loop is CASSPDRGLPYEQYF. The CDR3 coding sequence is TGTGCCAGCAGCCCGGACAGGGGACTTCCCTACGAGCAGTACTTC.

The rearrangement uses TRBV5-5 and TRBJ2-6; the D gene is possibly TRBD1 (6 bases). CDR3 size: 16 residues. Germline lookup yields CDR1 SGHKS and CDR2 YYEKEE (reference sequence). Trimming took off 4 bases at V and 2 bases at J, with 13 bases between the two ends. The CDR3 DNA reads as TGTGCCAGCAGCCTCTTAGGGGGTGCTGGGGCCAACGTCCTGACTTTC. Its translation is CASSLLGGAGANVLTF.

This chain connects TRBV7-9 to TRBJ2-3; tentatively, D is TRBD1 (6 bases). V lost 0 bases, J lost 5 bases, and 15 bases lay in between. Germline CDR1 is SEHNR and CDR2 is FQNEAQ (reference sequence). The length of the CDR3 is 16 residues. The DNA for the CDR3 is TGTGCCAGCAGCTTAGCGGGGACAAATGATGGAGATACGCAGTATTTT. Protein product: CASSLAGTNDGDTQYF.